The clone carrying this TCR beta chain was recorded many times. Its cognate antigen is unknown. How the authors handled the data: Researchers built a distant-metastasis classifier for papillary thyroid cancer that drew on CDR3 differences across clinicopathological groups. TCRdb called clones again from the PCR reads with MiXCR. V and J calls and clone size were set by TCRdb, not the authors. This sample yields 25,000 to 30,000 clones, of which approximately 17% are seen a single time; about 4% belongs to the top ten. CDR3 length: 14 residues. Germline assignment: CDR1 GTSNPN and CDR2 SVGIG (reference sequence). Trimming removed 1 base from V and 5 bases from J; junction bases left unmatched: 8. Treatment of any kind had been given to no patient before thyroid surgery. These data originate in a study of metastatic and nonmetastatic thyroid tumors. Whole-study context: Repertoires of blood and of tissue (tumor or nodule) from malignant and benign thyroid patients were compared.

The study, taken as a whole, reports: The study reportedly found significantly higher TCR beta diversity in malignant thyroid tumors than benign nodules, in blood and tumor.

This rearrangement joins TRBV30 to TRBJ2-7; 7 bases match TRBD2. The TCR originated in a female donor with papillary thyroid cancer or a benign thyroid nodule (not recorded which). Some clones in this sample may be carry-over from other donors' samples. Sequencing used blood. DNA for the CDR3: TGTGCCTGGAGTGACGTGGGAGGGCTTGACGAGCAGTACTTC. Its translation: CAWSDVGGLDEQYF. Supplemented by reference TRBV30 and TRBJ2-7, the full variable domain reads SQTIHQWPATLVQPVGSPLSLECTVEGTSNPNLYWYRQAAGRGLQLLFYSVGIGQISSEVPQNLSASRPQDRQFILSSKKLLLSDSGFYLCAWSDVGGLDEQYFGPGTRLTVT.